This T cell receptor beta chain was captured by sequencing in a study of OX40 agonist ivuxolimab in advanced cancers. As for the study in general: Every 2 weeks, patients received ivuxolimab intravenously, dosed at 0.01 to 10 mg/kg. 30% to 40% of patients had received prior checkpoint inhibitor therapy. In three patients, partial responses were observed, one with hepatocellular carcinoma and two with cutaneous melanoma.

The length of the CDR3 is 14 residues. Repertoires were generated with immunoSEQ multiplex PCR, while TCRdb's copy carries only in-frame clones and drops some. The sample shows over 45,000 clones, about 83% of them seen only once. Study findings and constraints: Near-lowest levels of clonal expansion characterized partial responders at 0.1-3.0 mg/kg.

Details on this clone: Its specificity is not known.

The receptor was derived from an adult with an advanced solid tumor such as melanoma, head and neck, liver or kidney cancer. The sample consisted of CD4+ or CD8+ T cells sorted from blood, taken in a trial of the OX40 agonist ivuxolimab. The V and J genes are TRBV21-1 and TRBJ1-4. TRBV21-1 is a recognized pseudogene. This CDR3 is CASSKGPIGEKLFF. CDR3 sequence (DNA): TGTGCCAGCAGCAAAGGCCCTATAGGCGAAAAACTGTTTTTT.